Sequencing of this TCR beta chain was carried out in a study of OX40 agonist ivuxolimab in advanced cancers. Germline V gene sequence: CDR1 SGHNT, CDR2 YYREEE (reference sequence). The CDR3 length is 15 residues. V shed 0 bases and J shed 3 bases, with 13 bases lying between them. Notes on this clone: Its antigen remains unidentified.

Broader study findings: At 0.1 to 3.0 mg/kg, CD4+ and CD8+ blood T cells expanded clonally by week 6. Some of the lowest clonal expansion was seen in partial responders at 0.1-3.0 mg/kg. CD4+ T cells averaged fewer expanded clones than CD8+ T cells.

Autoimmune disease history or systemic immunosuppression barred patients. Produced via immunoSEQ multiplex PCR; TCRdb's table is partial and in-frame only. The sample carries around 77,000 clones, roughly 78% recorded once. The sequence came from an adult with an advanced solid tumor such as melanoma, head and neck, liver or kidney cancer. The chain links TRBV5-4 to TRBJ2-7; D possibly corresponds to TRBD2 (7 bases). The sample in question was CD4+ or CD8+ T cells sorted from blood, obtained in a trial of the OX40 agonist ivuxolimab. DNA of the CDR3: TGTGCCAGCAGCTTGGCGGGGGGACACGACTACGAGCAGTACTTC. This translates into CASSLAGGHDYEQYF.